This TCR beta chain was observed in a study of OX40 agonist ivuxolimab in advanced cancers. Study conclusions and caveats: Expanded clones belonging to CD8+ T cells outnumbered, on average, those of CD4+. In the 0.1 to 3.0 mg/kg range, CD4+ and CD8+ blood T cells had expanded clonally by week 6. In the 0.1-3.0 mg/kg groups, partial responders showed among the lowest expansion.

As concerns this clone: The antigen is unknown.

This CDR3 region has 13 residues. Germline V gene data show CDR1 as SGDLS and CDR2 as YYNGEE. Assay: immunoSEQ multiplex PCR; the TCRdb copy retains only in-frame clones and omits some. The table has 40,000 to 50,000 clones, around nine tenths seen once; the top ten hold roughly 40%. The specimen comprised CD4+ or CD8+ T cells sorted from blood, sampled in a trial of the OX40 agonist ivuxolimab. The chain employs TRBV9 and TRBJ2-5, with D possibly called TRBD1 or TRBD2 (5 bases each). The J call may be mistaken, given a closer DNA end match to TRBJ2-7. The receptor's source is an adult with an advanced solid tumor such as melanoma, head and neck, liver or kidney cancer. The CDR3 DNA sequence: TGTGCCAGCAGCGCCCTTCGTGGGACCGAGCAGTACTTC. Translated, it gives CASSALRGTEQYF.